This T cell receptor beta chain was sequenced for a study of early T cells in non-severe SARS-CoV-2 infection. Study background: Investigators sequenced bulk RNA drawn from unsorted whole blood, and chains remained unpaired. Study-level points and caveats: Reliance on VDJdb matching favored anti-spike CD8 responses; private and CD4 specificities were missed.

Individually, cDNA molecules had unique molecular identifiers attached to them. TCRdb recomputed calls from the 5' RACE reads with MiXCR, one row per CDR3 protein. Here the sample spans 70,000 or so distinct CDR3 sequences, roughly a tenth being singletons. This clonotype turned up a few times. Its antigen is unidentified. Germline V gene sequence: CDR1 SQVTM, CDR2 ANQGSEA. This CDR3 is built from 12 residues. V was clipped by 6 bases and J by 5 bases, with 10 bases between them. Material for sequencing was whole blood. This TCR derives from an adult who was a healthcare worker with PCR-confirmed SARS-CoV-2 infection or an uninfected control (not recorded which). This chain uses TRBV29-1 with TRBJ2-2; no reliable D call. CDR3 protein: CSVRPETGELFF. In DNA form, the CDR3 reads TGCAGCGTCCGCCCGGAGACCGGGGAGCTGTTTTTT.